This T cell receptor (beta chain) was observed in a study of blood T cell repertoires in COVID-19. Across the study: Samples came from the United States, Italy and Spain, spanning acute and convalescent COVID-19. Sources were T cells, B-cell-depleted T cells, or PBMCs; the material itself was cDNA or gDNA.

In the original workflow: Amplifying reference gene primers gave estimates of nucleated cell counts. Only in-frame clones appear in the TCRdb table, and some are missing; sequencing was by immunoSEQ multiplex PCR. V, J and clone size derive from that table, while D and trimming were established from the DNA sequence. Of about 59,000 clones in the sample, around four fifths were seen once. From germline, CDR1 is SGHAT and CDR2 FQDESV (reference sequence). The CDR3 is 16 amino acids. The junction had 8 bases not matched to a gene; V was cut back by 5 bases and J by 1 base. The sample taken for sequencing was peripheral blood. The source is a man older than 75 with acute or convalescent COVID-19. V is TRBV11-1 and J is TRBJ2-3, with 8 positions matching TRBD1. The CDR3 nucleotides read TGTGCCAGCAGCCGGGGACAGGTCGGGGGCACAGATACGCAGTATTTT. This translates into CASSRGQVGGTDTQYF.